This T cell receptor beta chain derives from a study of blood T cell repertoires in COVID-19 (dated by TCRdb to the early 2020s). For the study in its entirety: Samples from collaborators originated in the United States, Italy and Spain and spanned both the acute and convalescent phases of COVID-19. The prospective study material was composed of cDNA or gDNA derived from T cells, B-cell-depleted T cells, or PBMCs. The dataset comprised deeply sampled blood TCRbeta repertoires from subjects exposed to, actively infected with, or recovered from COVID-19. The repertoires were made available in a free public database intended to serve as a resource for research on the immune response to SARS-CoV-2. The samples were drawn from the first 160 participants of the ongoing ImmuneRACE study and from some 1,300 subjects provided by 6 global collaborators. The sample metadata nearly always contained a de-identified subject ID, COVID-19 status, age in years and sex. Where available, HLA class I and class II types were taken from metadata supplied by the sample provider and were not determined by assay-based typing.

As concerns this clone: Its antigen specificity is not known. Per-nucleotide qualities are absent, and no much larger clonotype sits a single base away.

What the study reported, not specific to this receptor: Clinical and demographic metadata were provided uncurated, with the amount varying by source and participant.

The immunoSEQ Assay, a bias-controlled multiplex PCR, was used to amplify TCRbeta CDR3 regions from genomic DNA. The source study handled its data this way. Within the assay, amplification of reference gene primers was used to estimate how many nucleated cells each sample contained. To quantify the absolute abundance of each unique TCRbeta CDR3 rearrangement, sequence reads were collapsed and filtered. Productive Simpson clonality was computed per sample as the square root of Simpson's diversity index over productive rearrangements. The table comes from immuneACCESS by way of TCRdb, which keeps in-frame sequences with V and J called. Part of the clones is missing from these tables; in studies checked, under half for an unresolved V gene and the rest for unknown reasons. For V, J and clone size, that table is used; D and trimming come from the DNA. A total of about 180,000 clones appear in this sample, around 89% of them only once. The ten top clones hold approximately 2% of the sample.

Inclusive of the bounding cysteine and phenylalanine, the CDR3 is 17 residues long. Solely the CDR3 DNA is kept, with 51 bases framed from the first base. V ends up 2 bases short and J 6 bases short, with an unmatched junction base count of 10. From a lookup of the germline V gene (reference sequence), CDR1 and CDR2 are SEHNR and FQNEAQ. Another Seattle source contributed samples from volunteer blood donors who had recovered from COVID-19. The collaborating institutions used their own protocols to collect whole blood in K2EDTA tubes. For TCRbeta analysis, collaborators shipped samples as frozen whole blood, isolated PBMCs, or DNA extracted from either of those sample types.

Sequences were obtained from peripheral blood. The TCR sequence derives from a young man who had recovered from COVID-19. This receptor chain uses TRBV7-9 and TRBJ1-2; a stretch of 12 junction bases matches TRBD1. The CDR3 sequence is CASSLLGQGAQGDGYTF. The DNA is as follows: TGTGCCAGCAGCTTATTGGGACAGGGGGCGCAAGGAGATGGCTACACCTTC.